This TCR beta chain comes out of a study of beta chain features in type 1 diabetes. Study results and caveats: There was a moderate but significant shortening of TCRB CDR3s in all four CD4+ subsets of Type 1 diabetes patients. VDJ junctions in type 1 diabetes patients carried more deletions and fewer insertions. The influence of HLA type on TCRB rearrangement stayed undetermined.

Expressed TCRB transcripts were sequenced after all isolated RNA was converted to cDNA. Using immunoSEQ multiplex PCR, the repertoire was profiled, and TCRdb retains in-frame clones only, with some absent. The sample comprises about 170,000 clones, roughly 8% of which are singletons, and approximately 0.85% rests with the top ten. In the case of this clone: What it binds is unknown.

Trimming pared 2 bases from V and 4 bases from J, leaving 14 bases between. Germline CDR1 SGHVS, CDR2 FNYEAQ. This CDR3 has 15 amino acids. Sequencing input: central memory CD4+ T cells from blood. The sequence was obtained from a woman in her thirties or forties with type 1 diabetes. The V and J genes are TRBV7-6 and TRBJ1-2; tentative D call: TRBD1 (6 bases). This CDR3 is CASSLIAGDGYGYTF. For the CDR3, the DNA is TGTGCCAGCAGCTTAATCGCAGGGGACGGCTATGGCTACACCTTC.